This note documents a single T cell receptor beta chain sequence. No antigen is known for it. The germline V gene encodes CDR1 WNHNN and CDR2 SYGVQD (reference sequence). The CDR3 spans 15 residues. V was pared by 1 base and J by 5 bases, with 2 bases of the junction left unmatched. This sample was included in a study of response to subunit inactivated influenza vaccine. General study results and limits: The authors offered the suggestion that each seasonal influenza vaccination recruits few new T cells.

Each CDR3 protein is one row after TCRdb ran MiXCR on the RT-PCR reads. The sample lists some 520,000 distinct CDR3 sequences, approximately 15% seen once, with less than 4% in the top ten. The specimen was CD4+ T cells sorted from PBMCs, collected roughly 24 months after vaccination. This chain connects TRBV10-1 to TRBJ2-1; 10 bases fit TRBD2. The receptor comes from a man between 50 and 70 years old who received an inactivated influenza vaccine. CDR3 sequence: CASSELLAGNNEQFF. As DNA, the CDR3 is TGCGCCAGCAGTGAGTTACTAGCGGGGAACAATGAGCAGTTCTTC.